These 19 T cell receptor beta chains were all obtained from the same sample, sequenced in a study of cytomegalovirus exposure and HLA in healthy donors. PCR primers comprised 60 Vbeta and 13 Jbeta primers. Profiling relied on immunoSEQ multiplex PCR, and the TCRdb table lists in-frame clones only, not all of them. The table has roughly 130,000 clones, about 74% seen once; the top ten hold less than 7%. Input material: PBMCs. These receptors all come from a woman aged 50 to 60 in good health and CMV-seropositive.

The rearrangement uses TRBV7-2 and TRBJ2-5, with 7 nucleotides matching TRBD2. This CDR3 is 15 amino acids long. V was clipped by 3 bases and J by 0 bases; unmatched bases: 4. In germline, CDR1 is SGHTA, CDR2 FQGNSA. The CDR3 here is CASSLQAGYQETQYF. The CDR3, as DNA: TGTGCCAGCAGCTTGCAAGCGGGGTACCAAGAGACCCAGTACTTC.

The CDR3 spells CASSLGTGGPNSPLHF. In DNA form, the CDR3 reads TGTGCCAGCAGCCTAGGGACAGGGGGCCCAAATTCACCCCTCCACTTT. The chain couples TRBV5-4 to TRBJ1-6, with TRBD1 matching over 12 bases. Trimming took 4 bases from V and 7 from J; bases not matched to a gene: 6. Looked up from germline, CDR1 is SGHNT and CDR2 is YYREEE (reference sequence). The CDR3 length is 16 residues.

This clone was seen a handful of times. This chain links TRBV15 with TRBJ2-7; 11 bases are shared with TRBD1. V dropped 3 bases and J dropped 4; count of bases not matched to a gene: 5. Germline CDR1 LNHNV, CDR2 YYDKDF (reference sequence). The CDR3 runs to 15 residues. The CDR3, as DNA: TGTGCCACCAGCAGCCGGGACAGGGGGGCGTACGAGCAGTACTTC. Translated: CATSSRDRGAYEQYF.

The genes are TRBV7-7 and TRBJ2-5; D gene ambiguous. CDR1 is SSHAT, CDR2 FNYEAQ, per germline (reference sequence). V lost 5 bases to trimming and J lost 5 bases, with 18 bases between them. The CDR3 consists of 15 residues. The DNA for the CDR3 is TGTGCCAGCAGCCCGCAGGATTCTCCAGCTGAGACCCAGTACTTC. It encodes CASSPQDSPAETQYF.

This clone was seen more than once but under ten times. The CDR3 region has the DNA TGTGCCAGCAGACCAGGCTCCTACAATGAGCAGTTCTTC. Translating it yields CASRPGSYNEQFF. The V and J genes are TRBV6-6 and TRBJ2-1, with D unresolved. The V end was cut by 6 bases, the J end by 0 bases, with 6 bases between. Germline lookup yields CDR1 MNHNY and CDR2 SVGAGI (reference sequence). There are 13 residues in the CDR3.

This clone was seen a few times. V usage is TRBV27 and J usage is TRBJ1-2; D perhaps matches TRBD1 (6 bases). This CDR3 is built from 16 residues. The germline CDR1 and CDR2 sequences are MNHEY and SMNVEV (reference sequence). Trimming cost V 5 bases and J 7 bases, with 23 bases left between them. DNA of the CDR3: TGTGCCAGCAGTCTCTACCGGGACACCAGAAAAGGTGGCTACACCTTC. Its translation: CASSLYRDTRKGGYTF.

This chain joins TRBV6-1 and TRBJ2-7; tentatively, D is TRBD1 (6 bases). V was shortened by 4 bases and J by 0 bases, with 16 bases between the two germline ends. This CDR3 spans 16 amino acids. CDR1 is MNHNS and CDR2 is SASEGT in the germline V gene. CDR3 coding DNA: TGTGCCAGCAGTGTTCAGGGGCCACGGGTCTCCTACGAGCAGTACTTC. Protein: CASSVQGPRVSYEQYF.

The V gene is TRBV6-1, the J gene TRBJ2-3; D gene unclear. The CDR3 contains 14 residues. Trimming took off 2 bases at V and 0 bases at J, with 6 bases between the two ends. Germline V gene data show CDR1 as MNHNS and CDR2 as SASEGT. The CDR3 here is CASSEQLSTDTQYF. CDR3 sequence (DNA): TGTGCCAGCAGTGAACAACTTAGCACAGATACGCAGTATTTT.

The V call is TRBV5-6, the J call TRBJ1-5, with D perhaps TRBD1 (6 bases). Germline V gene data show CDR1 as SGHDT and CDR2 as YYEEEE. The germline V and J ends were trimmed by 1 base and 6 bases, with 14 bases remaining between them. The CDR3 totals 15 residues. CDR3 nucleotide sequence: TGTGCCAGCAGCTTGTTTACCAGGGGCGGTCAGCCCCAGCATTTT. Protein product: CASSLFTRGGQPQHF.

The V call is TRBV6-4, the J call TRBJ2-3; possibly TRBD1 for D (5 bases). The CDR3 length is 14 residues. Deletions cut 3 bases from V and 1 base from J, with 8 bases between. The germline V gene has CDR1 MRHNA and CDR2 SNTAGT. CDR3 in amino acids: CASSEVGGTDTQYF. CDR3 coding DNA: TGTGCCAGCAGTGAAGTAGGGGGCACAGATACGCAGTATTTT.

J is TRBJ1-2 and V is TRBV6-5, with 7 bases lining up with TRBD1. Germline CDR1 MNHEY, CDR2 SVGAGI. The CDR3 spans 16 residues. The V and J ends lost 0 bases and 4 bases, in that order; junction bases with no gene match: 8. The CDR3 DNA reads as TGTGCCAGCAGTTACTCTACACAGGGGTATGGCTATGGCTACACCTTC. Protein sequence: CASSYSTQGYGYGYTF.

This chain links TRBV19 with TRBJ2-3; the D is unclear. V gave up 8 bases and J gave up 3 bases, with 9 bases separating them. This CDR3 is built from 12 residues. Germline V gene data show CDR1 as LNHDA and CDR2 as SQIVND (reference sequence). CDR3 coding DNA: TGTGCCAGTTCTTTTTCGACAGATACGCAGTATTTT. Translated, it gives CASSFSTDTQYF.

The chain recombines TRBV6-6 with TRBJ2-7; weak D call: TRBD1 (6 bases). Germline lookup yields CDR1 MNHNY and CDR2 SVGAGI (reference sequence). The CDR3 consists of 13 residues. Trimming left V 0 bases short and J 6 bases short, with 9 bases between. CDR3 DNA sequence: TGTGCCAGCAGTTACTCCCTAGGGGGCGAGCAGTACTTC. The encoded protein is CASSYSLGGEQYF.

In the case of this clone: The junction and the germline gene differ at one end; a read error may be behind it. Other DNA sequences within the sample encode an identical CDR3. This chain links TRBV6-5 with TRBJ2-3, with a weak D call TRBD1 (5 bases). Germline-derived CDR1 and CDR2 are MNHEY and SVGAGI. This CDR3 has 12 residues. The CDR3 loop reads CASRGPADTQYF. The CDR3, as DNA: TGTGCCAGCAGGGGGCCCGCAGATACGCAGTATTTC.

The chain joins TRBV27 to TRBJ1-4, with 8 bases fitting TRBD1. Per the germline V gene, CDR1 is MNHEY and CDR2 is SMNVEV (reference sequence). This CDR3 region has 16 residues. The ends lost 0 bases at V and 4 bases at J; junction bases unmatched: 4. For the CDR3, the DNA is TGTGCCAGCAGTTTATCGGGGACAGGCGGTAATGAAAAACTGTTTTTT. Translating gives CASSLSGTGGNEKLFF.

V is TRBV10-2 and J is TRBJ2-1, with D possibly TRBD1 on 6 matching bases. V shed 6 bases and J shed 0 bases, with 12 bases lying between them. This CDR3 is 15 amino acids long. CDR1 is WSHSY and CDR2 is SAAADI in the germline V gene. The CDR3 DNA reads as TGCGCCAGCAGGGTGACAGGAGGCTCCTACAATGAGCAGTTCTTC. Translation gives CASRVTGGSYNEQFF.

Points on this clone: Its ends do not fully match the called genes, so a read error is possible. The V call is TRBV7-2, the J call TRBJ2-7, with 7 bases fitting TRBD2. Looked up from germline, CDR1 is SGHTA and CDR2 is FQGNSA. The CDR3 consists of 13 residues. The CDR3 is CASSPGRYPERYF. As DNA, the CDR3 is TGTGCCAGCAGCCCCGGGAGGTACCCTGAGCGGTACTTC.

The chain is built from TRBV6-5 and TRBJ2-1; 11 nucleotides align to TRBD1. The CDR3 loop spans 14 amino acids. Trimming at V came to 7 bases and at J to 9 bases, leaving 8 bases not matched to a gene. Per the germline V gene, CDR1 is MNHEY and CDR2 is SVGAGI. CDR3 DNA sequence: TGTGCCAGCAACTCATGGGACAGGGGGGGTGAGCAGTTCTTC. As protein: CASNSWDRGGEQFF.

The V gene is TRBV2, the J gene TRBJ2-7; maybe TRBD1 (5 bases). Germline CDR1 and CDR2: SNHLY and FYNNEI. The V and J ends lost 10 bases and 1 base respectively, with 11 bases between them. The CDR3 sequence is 12 residues long. The CDR3: CANLDRSYEQYF. DNA for the CDR3: TGTGCCAACCTTGACAGATCCTACGAGCAGTACTTC.